This T cell receptor beta chain was observed in a study of blood T cell repertoires in COVID-19. About the research overall: PBMCs, B-cell-depleted T cells, or T cells provided the cDNA or gDNA that made up the material.

The germline CDR1 and CDR2 sequences are LGHNA and YNFKEQ. The CDR3 spans 17 residues. The ends lost 3 bases at V and 6 bases at J; junction bases unmatched: 16. Profiling relied on immunoSEQ multiplex PCR, and the TCRdb table lists in-frame clones only, not all of them. Among some 320,000 clones listed, 90% to 95% were seen once. Study members were between roughly 18 and 100 years old and lived in approximately 25 US regions. The rearrangement links TRBV4-2 to TRBJ1-1; 7 bases are a match to TRBD1. The source is a woman aged 25-40 years who had been exposed to COVID-19. Sequenced sample: PBMCs or T cells enriched from blood (not recorded which). The CDR3 loop reads CASSHPGETGVSPEAFF. The CDR3 region has the DNA TGTGCCAGCAGCCACCCGGGCGAAACAGGGGTGAGCCCTGAAGCTTTCTTT.